Listed below are T cell receptor beta chains from one sample, sequenced in a study of blood T cell repertoires in COVID-19. Profiled with immunoSEQ multiplex PCR; TCRdb holds only in-frame clones, not every one. The sample has about 270,000 clones, roughly nine tenths seen once. Material for sequencing was PBMCs or T cells enriched from blood (not recorded which). These receptor sequences come from a woman between 18 and 29 years old who had recovered from COVID-19. The CDR3 runs from the conserved cysteine through the conserved F or W. The order of the fields is V gene, J gene, CDR3 protein.

V: TRBV2; J: TRBJ2-1; CDR3: CASSEQAGAGNEQFF
V: TRBV3-1/TRBV3-2; J: TRBJ1-2; CDR3: CASSSRQGAVGYTF
V: TRBV9; J: TRBJ2-1; CDR3: CASSFSTSDGNEQFF
V: TRBV29-1; J: TRBJ1-1; CDR3: CSVPGQGTTEAFF
V: TRBV19; J: TRBJ1-5; CDR3: CASSRQGPNQPQHF
V: TRBV7-9; J: TRBJ1-3; CDR3: CASSLPGAGNTIYF
V: TRBV5-4; J: TRBJ2-5; CDR3: CASSLEAGYETQYF
V: TRBV30; J: TRBJ1-2; CDR3: CAWSEGAYNYGYTF
V: TRBV19; J: TRBJ1-3; CDR3: CASLRSGTGVNTIYF
V: TRBV7-3; J: TRBJ1-1; CDR3: CASSPGQWAEAFF
V: TRBV6-6; J: TRBJ1-3; CDR3: CASSFSGGGNTIYF
V: TRBV30; J: TRBJ2-1; CDR3: CAWRRGLASPYNEQFF
V: TRBV4-1; J: TRBJ2-1; CDR3: CASSQVEGGYNEQFF
V: TRBV5-1; J: TRBJ1-1; CDR3: CASSLTGVGYRGNMNTEAFF
V: TRBV19; J: TRBJ1-1; CDR3: CASSIVGPNTEAFF
V: TRBV28; J: TRBJ2-2; CDR3: CASTTMGLEDTGELFF
V: TRBV9; J: TRBJ2-5; CDR3: CASSAKSGTSWETQYF
V: TRBV9; J: TRBJ2-7; CDR3: CASSADSYSYEQYF
V: TRBV19; J: TRBJ2-2; CDR3: CASSISLWGGGDTGELFF
V: TRBV6-6; J: TRBJ1-3; CDR3: CASSHRDTGNTIYF
V: TRBV3-1/TRBV3-2; J: TRBJ1-2; CDR3: CASSPTRGVGYTF
V: TRBV6-1; J: TRBJ2-7; CDR3: CASSGQGQPFSYEQYF
V: TRBV3-1/TRBV3-2; J: TRBJ2-7; CDR3: CASSHGGLAGSVVREQYF
V: TRBV6-5; J: TRBJ1-6; CDR3: CASKQGYNSPLHF
V: TRBV5-6; J: TRBJ1-4; CDR3: CASSRWGHNEKLFF
V: TRBV3-1/TRBV3-2; J: TRBJ2-1; CDR3: CASSQVGGPHEQFF
V: TRBV9; J: TRBJ2-7; CDR3: CASSVGGLAGYEQYF
V: TRBV5-4; J: TRBJ1-1; CDR3: CASSFLQGASTEAFF
V: TRBV11-3; J: TRBJ2-3; CDR3: CASSRTGVNSTDTQYF
V: TRBV5-4; J: TRBJ1-1; CDR3: CASSSRQGANTEAFF
V: TRBV5-1; J: TRBJ2-7; CDR3: CASSLARGLNEQYF
V: TRBV7-8; J: TRBJ1-4; CDR3: CASSDLGGQLTNEKLFF
V: TRBV11-2; J: TRBJ2-7; CDR3: CASSLDLYEQYF
V: TRBV14; J: TRBJ2-5; CDR3: CASRPTSGNQETQYF
V: TRBV7-8; J: TRBJ1-5; CDR3: CAPSFGRGDSQPQHF
V: TRBV3-1/TRBV3-2; J: TRBJ1-2; CDR3: CASSPGSYYGYTF
V: TRBV28; J: TRBJ2-7; CDR3: CASSFSSYEQYF